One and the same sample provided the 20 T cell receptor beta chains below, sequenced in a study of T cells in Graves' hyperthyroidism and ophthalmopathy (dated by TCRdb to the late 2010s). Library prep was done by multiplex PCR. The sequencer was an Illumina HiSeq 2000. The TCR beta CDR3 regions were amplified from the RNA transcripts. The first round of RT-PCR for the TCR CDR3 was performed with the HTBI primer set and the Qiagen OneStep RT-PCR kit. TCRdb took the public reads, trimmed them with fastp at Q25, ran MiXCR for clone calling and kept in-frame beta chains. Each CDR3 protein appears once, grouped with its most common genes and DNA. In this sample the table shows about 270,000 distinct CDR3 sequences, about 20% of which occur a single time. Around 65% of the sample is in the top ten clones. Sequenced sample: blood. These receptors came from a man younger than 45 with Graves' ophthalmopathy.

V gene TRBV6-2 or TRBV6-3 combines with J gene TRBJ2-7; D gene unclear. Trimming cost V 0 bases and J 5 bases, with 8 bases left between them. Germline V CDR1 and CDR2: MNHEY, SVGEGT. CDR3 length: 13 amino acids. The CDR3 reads CASSYSNGHEQYF. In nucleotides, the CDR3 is TGTGCCAGCAGTTACTCAAATGGCCACGAGCAGTACTTC.

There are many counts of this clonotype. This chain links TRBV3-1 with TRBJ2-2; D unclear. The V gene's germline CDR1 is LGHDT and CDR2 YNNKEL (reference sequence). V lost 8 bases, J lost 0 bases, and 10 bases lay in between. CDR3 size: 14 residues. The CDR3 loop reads CASGGGPNTGELFF. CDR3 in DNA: TGTGCCAGCGGCGGTGGGCCGAACACCGGGGAGCTGTTTTTT.

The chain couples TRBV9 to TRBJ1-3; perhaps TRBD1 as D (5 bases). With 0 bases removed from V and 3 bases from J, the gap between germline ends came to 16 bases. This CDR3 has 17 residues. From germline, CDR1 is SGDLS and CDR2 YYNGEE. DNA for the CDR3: TGTGCCAGCAGCGTAGTCCCCGGGGGTACAGTTGGAAACACCATATATTTT. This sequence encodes CASSVVPGGTVGNTIYF. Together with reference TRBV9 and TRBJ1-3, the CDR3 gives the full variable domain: DSGVTQTPKHLITATGQRVTLRCSPRSGDLSVYWYQQSLDQGLQFLIQYYNGEERAKGNILERFSAQQFPDLHSELNLSSLELGDSALYFCASSVVPGGTVGNTIYFGEGSWLTVV.

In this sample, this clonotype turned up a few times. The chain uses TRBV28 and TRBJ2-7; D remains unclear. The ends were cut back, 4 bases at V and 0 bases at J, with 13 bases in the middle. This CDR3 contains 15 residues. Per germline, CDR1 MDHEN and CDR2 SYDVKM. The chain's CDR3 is CASSSIQLSSYEQYF. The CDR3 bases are TGTGCCAGCAGTTCCATACAGCTATCCTCCTACGAGCAGTACTTC.

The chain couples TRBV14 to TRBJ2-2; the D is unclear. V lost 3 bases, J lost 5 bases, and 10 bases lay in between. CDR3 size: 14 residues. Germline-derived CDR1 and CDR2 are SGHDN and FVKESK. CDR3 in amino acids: CASSQFRKTGELFF. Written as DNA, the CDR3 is TGTGCCAGCAGCCAGTTTCGTAAGACCGGGGAGCTGTTTTTT.

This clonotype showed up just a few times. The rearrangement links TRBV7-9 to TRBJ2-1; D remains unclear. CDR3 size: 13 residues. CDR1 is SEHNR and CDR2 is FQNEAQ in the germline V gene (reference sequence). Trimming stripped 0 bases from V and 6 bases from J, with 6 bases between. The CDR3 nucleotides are TGTGCCAGCAGCTTAGCACGGGCCAATGAGCAGTTCTTC. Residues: CASSLARANEQFF.

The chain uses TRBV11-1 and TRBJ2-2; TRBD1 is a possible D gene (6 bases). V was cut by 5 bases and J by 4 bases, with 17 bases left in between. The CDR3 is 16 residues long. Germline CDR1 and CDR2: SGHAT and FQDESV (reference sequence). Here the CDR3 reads CASSESDMGATGELFF. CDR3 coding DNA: TGTGCCAGCAGCGAGTCCGACATGGGGGCCACCGGGGAGCTGTTTTTT. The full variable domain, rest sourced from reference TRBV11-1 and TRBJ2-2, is EAEVAQSPRYKITEKSQAVAFWCDPISGHATLYWYRQILGQGPELLVQFQDESVVDDSQLPKDRFSAERLKGVDSTLKIQPAELGDSAMYLCASSESDMGATGELFFGEGSRLTVL.

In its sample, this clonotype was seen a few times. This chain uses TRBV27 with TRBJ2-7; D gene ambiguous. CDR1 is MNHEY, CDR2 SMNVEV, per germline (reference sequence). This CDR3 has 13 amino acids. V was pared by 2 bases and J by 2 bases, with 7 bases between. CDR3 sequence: CASSLGDTYEQYF. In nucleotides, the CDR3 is TGTGCCAGCAGTTTAGGAGACACCTACGAGCAGTACTTC.

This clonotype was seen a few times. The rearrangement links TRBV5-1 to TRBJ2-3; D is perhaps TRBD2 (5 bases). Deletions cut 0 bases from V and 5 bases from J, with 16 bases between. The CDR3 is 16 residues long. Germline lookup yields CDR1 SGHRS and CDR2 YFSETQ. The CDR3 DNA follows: TGCGCCAGCAGCTTGGAGGTTCGGCAGGCGGGAGATACGCAGTATTTT. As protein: CASSLEVRQAGDTQYF.

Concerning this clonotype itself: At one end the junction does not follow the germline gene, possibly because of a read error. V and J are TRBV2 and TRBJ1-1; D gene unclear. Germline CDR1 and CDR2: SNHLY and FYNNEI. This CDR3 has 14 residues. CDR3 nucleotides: TGTGCCAGCAGTTTTACCAGGACGAACACTGGAGCTTTCTTT. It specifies CASSFTRTNTGAFF.

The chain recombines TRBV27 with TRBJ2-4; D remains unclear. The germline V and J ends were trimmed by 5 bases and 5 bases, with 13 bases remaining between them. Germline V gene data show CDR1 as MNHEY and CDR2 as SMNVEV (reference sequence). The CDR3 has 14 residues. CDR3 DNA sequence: TGTGCCAGCAGTCCAGCAAATCCCCAAAACATTCAGTACTTC. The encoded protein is CASSPANPQNIQYF.

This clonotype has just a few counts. Written as DNA, the CDR3 is TGTGCCAGCAGTGATCTCCAGCTCGGGATCCCTAGCACAGATACGCAGTATTTT. It codes for CASSDLQLGIPSTDTQYF. V is TRBV2 and J is TRBJ2-3, with D possibly being TRBD2 (5 bases). Germline CDR1 reads SNHLY; CDR2 reads FYNNEI. V lost 3 bases and J 0 bases, leaving 19 bases between the germline ends. This CDR3 comprises 18 residues. The full variable domain, with the rest looked up from reference TRBV2 and TRBJ2-3, is EPEVTQTPSHQVTQMGQEVILRCVPISNHLYFYWYRQILGQKVEFLVSFYNNEISEKSEIFDDQFSVERPDGSNFTLKIRSTKLEDSAMYFCASSDLQLGIPSTDTQYFGPGTRLTVL.

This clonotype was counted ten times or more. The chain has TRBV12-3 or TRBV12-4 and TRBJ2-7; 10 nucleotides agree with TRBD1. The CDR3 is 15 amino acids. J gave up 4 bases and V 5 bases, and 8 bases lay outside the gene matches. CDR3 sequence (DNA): TGTGCCAGCAGTGCGCCGGGACAGGGGATATACGAGCAGTACTTC. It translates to CASSAPGQGIYEQYF.

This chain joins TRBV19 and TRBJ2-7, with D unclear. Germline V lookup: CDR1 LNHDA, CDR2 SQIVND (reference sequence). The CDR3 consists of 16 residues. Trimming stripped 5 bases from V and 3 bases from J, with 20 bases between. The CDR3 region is CASSPIGDQRIYEQYF. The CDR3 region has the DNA TGTGCCAGTAGTCCCATCGGAGATCAAAGGATCTACGAGCAGTACTTC.

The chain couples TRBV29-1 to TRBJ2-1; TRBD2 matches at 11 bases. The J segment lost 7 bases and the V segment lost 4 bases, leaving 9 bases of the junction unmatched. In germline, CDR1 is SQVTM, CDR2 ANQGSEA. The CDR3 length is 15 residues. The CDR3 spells CSVVNSGRGGNEQFF. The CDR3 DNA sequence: TGCAGCGTTGTTAATAGCGGGAGGGGGGGTAATGAGCAGTTCTTC.

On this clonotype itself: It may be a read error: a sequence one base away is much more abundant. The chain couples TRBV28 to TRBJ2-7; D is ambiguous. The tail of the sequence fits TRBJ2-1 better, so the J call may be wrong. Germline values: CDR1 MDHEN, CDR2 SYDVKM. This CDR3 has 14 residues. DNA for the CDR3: TGTGCCAGCACCACGTCGCCCTCGGTCTACGAGCAGTTCTTC. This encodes CASTTSPSVYEQFF.

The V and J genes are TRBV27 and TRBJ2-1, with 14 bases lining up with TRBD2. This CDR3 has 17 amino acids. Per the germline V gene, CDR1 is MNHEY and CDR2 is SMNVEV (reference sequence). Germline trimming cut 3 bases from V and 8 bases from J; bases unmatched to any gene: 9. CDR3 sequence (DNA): TGTGCCAGCAGTTTCCCGGGACTAGCGGGAGTTTGGGATGAGCAGTTCTTC. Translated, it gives CASSFPGLAGVWDEQFF.

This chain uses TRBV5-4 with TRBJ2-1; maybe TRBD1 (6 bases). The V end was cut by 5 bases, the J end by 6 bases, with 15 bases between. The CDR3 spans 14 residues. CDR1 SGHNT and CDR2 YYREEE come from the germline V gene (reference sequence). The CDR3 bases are TGTGCCAGCAGGCCCGTATTAGGGGGCAATGAGCAGTTCTTC. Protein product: CASRPVLGGNEQFF.

CDR3 sequence (DNA): TGCGCCAGCAGCTTGGGGAGCTATAATTCACCCCTCCACTTT. Its translation is CASSLGSYNSPLHF. The chain has TRBV5-1 and TRBJ1-6; D gene uncertain. Germline V gene sequence: CDR1 SGHRS, CDR2 YFSETQ. The CDR3 is 14 residues long. V lost 0 bases to trimming and J lost 3 bases, with 4 bases between them.

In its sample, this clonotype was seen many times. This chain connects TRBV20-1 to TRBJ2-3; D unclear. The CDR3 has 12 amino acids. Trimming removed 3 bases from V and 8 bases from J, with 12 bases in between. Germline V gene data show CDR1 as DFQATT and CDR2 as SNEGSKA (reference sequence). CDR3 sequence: CSARARGATQYF. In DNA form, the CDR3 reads TGCAGTGCTAGGGCGAGAGGCGCTACGCAGTATTTT.